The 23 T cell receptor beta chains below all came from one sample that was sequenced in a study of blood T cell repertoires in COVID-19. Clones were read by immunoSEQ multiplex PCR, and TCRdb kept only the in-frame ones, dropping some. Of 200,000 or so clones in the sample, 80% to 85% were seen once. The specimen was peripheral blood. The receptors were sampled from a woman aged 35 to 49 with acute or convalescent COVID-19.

The DNA of the CDR3 is TGTGCCATCAGTGAGTCAAGTAGCCTCTACGAGCAGTACTTC. Translated: CAISESSSLYEQYF. The chain employs TRBV10-3 and TRBJ2-7; the D is unclear. The length of the CDR3 is 14 residues. CDR1 and CDR2 (germline): ENHRY, SYGVKD. V was clipped by 0 bases and J by 3 bases, with 9 bases between them.

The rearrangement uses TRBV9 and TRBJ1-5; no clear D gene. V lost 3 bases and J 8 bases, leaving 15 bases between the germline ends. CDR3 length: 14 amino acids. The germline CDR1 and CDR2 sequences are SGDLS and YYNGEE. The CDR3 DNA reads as TGTGCCAGCAGCGCTAAGGGAGGCCTCGAGCCCCAGCATTTT. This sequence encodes CASSAKGGLEPQHF.

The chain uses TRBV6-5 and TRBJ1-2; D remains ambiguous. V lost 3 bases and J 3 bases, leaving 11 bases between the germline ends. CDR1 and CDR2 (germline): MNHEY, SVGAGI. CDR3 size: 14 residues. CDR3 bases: TGTGCCAGCAGTTATAGCGGACCCGACTATGGCTACACCTTC. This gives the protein CASSYSGPDYGYTF.

The CDR3 nucleotides read TGTGCCAGCAGTTCCGGGGTTCGCTGGGCGGGTGAAAAACTGTTTTTT. Its protein product is CASSSGVRWAGEKLFF. This chain connects TRBV6-2 or TRBV6-3 to TRBJ1-4; unclear D gene. Trimming took 4 bases from V and 7 from J, leaving 19 bases between them. Germline loops: CDR1 MNHEY, CDR2 SVGEGT. The CDR3 loop spans 16 amino acids.

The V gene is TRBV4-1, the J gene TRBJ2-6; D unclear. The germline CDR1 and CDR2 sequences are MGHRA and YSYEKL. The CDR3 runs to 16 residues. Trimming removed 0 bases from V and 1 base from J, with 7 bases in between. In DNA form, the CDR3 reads TGCGCCAGCAGCCAAGAACGGTTGTCTGGGGCCAACGTCCTGACTTTC. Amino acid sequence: CASSQERLSGANVLTF.

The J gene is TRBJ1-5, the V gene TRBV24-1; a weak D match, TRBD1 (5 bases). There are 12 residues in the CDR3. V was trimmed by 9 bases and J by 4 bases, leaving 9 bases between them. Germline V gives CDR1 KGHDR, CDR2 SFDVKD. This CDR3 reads CATGRGNQPQHF. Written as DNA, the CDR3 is TGTGCCACCGGTCGGGGGAATCAGCCCCAGCATTTT.

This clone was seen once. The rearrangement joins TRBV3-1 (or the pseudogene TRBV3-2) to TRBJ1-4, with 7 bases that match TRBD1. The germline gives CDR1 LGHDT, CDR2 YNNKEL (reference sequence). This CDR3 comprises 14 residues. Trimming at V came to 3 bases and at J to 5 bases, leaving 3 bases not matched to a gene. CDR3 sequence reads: CASSQRDSNEKLFF. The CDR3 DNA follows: TGTGCCAGCAGCCAGCGGGACAGCAATGAAAAACTGTTTTTT.

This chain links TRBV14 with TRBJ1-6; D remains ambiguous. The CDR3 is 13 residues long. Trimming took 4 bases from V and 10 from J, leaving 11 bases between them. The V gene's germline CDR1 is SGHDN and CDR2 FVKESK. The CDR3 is CASSPGTASPLHF. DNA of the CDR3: TGTGCCAGCAGCCCCGGCACAGCCTCACCCCTCCACTTT. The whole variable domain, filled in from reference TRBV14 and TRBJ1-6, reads EAGVTQFPSHSVIEKGQTVTLRCDPISGHDNLYWYRRVMGKEIKFLLHFVKESKQDESGMPNNRFLAERTGGTYSTLKVQPAELEDSGVYFCASSPGTASPLHFGNGTRLTVT.

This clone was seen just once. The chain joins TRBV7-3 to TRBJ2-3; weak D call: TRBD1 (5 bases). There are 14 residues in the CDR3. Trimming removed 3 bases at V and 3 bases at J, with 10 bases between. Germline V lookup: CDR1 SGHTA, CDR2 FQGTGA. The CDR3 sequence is CASSFQYRTDTQYF. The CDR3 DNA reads TGTGCCAGCAGCTTCCAATACAGGACAGATACGCAGTATTTT.

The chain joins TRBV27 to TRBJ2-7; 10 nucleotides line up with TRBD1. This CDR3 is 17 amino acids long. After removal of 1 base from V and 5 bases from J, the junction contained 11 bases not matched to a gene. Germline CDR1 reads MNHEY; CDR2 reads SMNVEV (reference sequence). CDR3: CASSLWYSQDRGNEQYF. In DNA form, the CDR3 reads TGTGCCAGCAGTTTATGGTATTCGCAGGACAGGGGGAACGAGCAGTACTTC.

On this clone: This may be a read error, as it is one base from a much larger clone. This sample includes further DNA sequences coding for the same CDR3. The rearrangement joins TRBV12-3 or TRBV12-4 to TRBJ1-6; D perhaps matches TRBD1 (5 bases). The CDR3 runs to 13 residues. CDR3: CASNRGMGSPLHF. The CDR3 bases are TGTGCCAGCAATCGGGGGATGGGTTCACCCCTCCATTTT.

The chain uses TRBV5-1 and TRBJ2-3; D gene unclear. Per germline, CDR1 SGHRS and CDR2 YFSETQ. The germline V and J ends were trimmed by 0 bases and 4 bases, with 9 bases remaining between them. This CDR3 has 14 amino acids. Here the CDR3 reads CASSLEQFADTQYF. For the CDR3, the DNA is TGCGCCAGCAGCTTGGAACAGTTTGCAGATACGCAGTATTTT.

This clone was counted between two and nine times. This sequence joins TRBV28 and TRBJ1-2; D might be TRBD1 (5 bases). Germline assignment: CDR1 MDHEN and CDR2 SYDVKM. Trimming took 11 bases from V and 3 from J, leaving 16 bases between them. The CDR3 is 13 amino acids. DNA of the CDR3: TGTGCCGTAAATTCCAGGGTCGACTATGGCTACACCTTC. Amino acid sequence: CAVNSRVDYGYTF.

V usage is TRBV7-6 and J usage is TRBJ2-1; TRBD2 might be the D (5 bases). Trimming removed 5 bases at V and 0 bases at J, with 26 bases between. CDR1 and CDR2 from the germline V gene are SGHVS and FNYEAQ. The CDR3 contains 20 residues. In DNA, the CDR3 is TGTGCCAGCAGCCCCCTCTGGGGTGAGGAGGCCCACAGCTCCTACAATGAGCAGTTCTTC. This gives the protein CASSPLWGEEAHSSYNEQFF. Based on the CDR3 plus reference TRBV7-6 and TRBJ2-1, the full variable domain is GAGVSQSPRYKVTKRGQDVALRCDPISGHVSLYWYRQALGQGPEFLTYFNYEAQQDKSGLPNDRFSAERPEGSISTLTIQRTEQRDSAMYRCASSPLWGEEAHSSYNEQFFGPGTRLTVL.

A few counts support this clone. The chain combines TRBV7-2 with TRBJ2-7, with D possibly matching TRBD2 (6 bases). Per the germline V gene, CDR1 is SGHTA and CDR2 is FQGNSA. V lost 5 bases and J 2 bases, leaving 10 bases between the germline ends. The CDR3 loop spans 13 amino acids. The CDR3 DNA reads TGTGCCAGCAGCACAGGCGGGGCCTACGAGCAGTACTTC. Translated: CASSTGGAYEQYF.

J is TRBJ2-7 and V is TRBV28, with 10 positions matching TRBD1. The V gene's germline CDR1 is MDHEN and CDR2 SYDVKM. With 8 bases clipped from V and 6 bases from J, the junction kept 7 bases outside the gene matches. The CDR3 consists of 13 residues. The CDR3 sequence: CASYGQGEVEQYF. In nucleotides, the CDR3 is TGTGCCAGCTACGGACAGGGGGAGGTCGAGCAGTACTTC.

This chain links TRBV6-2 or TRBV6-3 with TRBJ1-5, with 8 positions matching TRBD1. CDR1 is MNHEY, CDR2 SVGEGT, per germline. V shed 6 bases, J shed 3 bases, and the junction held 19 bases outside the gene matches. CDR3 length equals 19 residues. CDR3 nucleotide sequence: TGTGCCAGCAGCAGTTACAGGGGGGACTGGGGGTTTCTCAATCAGCCCCAGCATTTT. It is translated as CASSSYRGDWGFLNQPQHF.

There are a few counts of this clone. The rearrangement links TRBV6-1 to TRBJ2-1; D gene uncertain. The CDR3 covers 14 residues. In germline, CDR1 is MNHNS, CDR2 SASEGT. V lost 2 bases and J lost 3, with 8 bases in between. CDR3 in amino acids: CASSEQAIYNEQFF. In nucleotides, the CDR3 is TGTGCCAGCAGTGAACAGGCCATCTACAATGAGCAGTTCTTC.

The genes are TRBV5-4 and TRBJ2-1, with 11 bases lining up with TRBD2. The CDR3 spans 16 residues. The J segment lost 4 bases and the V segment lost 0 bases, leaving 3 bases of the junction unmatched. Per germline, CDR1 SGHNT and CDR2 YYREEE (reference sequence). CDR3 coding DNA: TGTGCCAGCAGCTTGGCCCTAGCGGGGGGATACAATGAGCAGTTCTTC. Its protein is CASSLALAGGYNEQFF.

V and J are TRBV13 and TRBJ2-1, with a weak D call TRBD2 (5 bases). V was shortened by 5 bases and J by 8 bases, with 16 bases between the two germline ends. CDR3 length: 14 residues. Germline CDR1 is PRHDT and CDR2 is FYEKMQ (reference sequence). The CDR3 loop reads CASSTRNRRDEQFF. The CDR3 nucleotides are TGTGCCAGCAGCACAAGAAACCGGCGGGATGAGCAGTTCTTC.

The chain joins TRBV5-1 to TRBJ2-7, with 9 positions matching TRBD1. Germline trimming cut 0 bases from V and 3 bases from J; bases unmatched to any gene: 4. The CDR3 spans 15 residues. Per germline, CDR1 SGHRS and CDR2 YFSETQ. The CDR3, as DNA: TGCGCCAGCAGCTTGGGGGACAGGGAGGGCTACGAGCAGTACTTC. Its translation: CASSLGDREGYEQYF.

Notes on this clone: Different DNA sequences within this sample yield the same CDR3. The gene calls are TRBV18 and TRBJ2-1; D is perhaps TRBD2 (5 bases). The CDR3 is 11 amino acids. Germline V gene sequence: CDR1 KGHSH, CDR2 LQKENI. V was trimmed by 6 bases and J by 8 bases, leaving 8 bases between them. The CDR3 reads CASSLRDEQFF. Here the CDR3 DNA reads TGTGCCAGCTCCTTGAGGGATGAGCAGTTCTTC.

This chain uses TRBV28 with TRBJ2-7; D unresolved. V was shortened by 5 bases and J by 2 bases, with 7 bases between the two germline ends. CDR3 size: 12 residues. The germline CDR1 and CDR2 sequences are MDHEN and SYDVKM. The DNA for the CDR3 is TGTGCCAGCAGTATTTCTGCCTACGAGCAGTACTTC. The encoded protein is CASSISAYEQYF.